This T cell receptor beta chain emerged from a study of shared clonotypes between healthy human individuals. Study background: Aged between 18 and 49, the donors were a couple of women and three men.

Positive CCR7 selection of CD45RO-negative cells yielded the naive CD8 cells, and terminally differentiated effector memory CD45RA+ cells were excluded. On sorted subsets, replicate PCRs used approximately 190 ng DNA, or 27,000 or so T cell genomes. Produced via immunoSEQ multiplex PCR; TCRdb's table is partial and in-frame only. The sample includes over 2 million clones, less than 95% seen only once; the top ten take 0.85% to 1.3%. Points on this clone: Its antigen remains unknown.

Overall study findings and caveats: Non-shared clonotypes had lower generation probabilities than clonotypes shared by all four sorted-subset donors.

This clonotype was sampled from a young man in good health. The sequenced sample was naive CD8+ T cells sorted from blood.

In DNA, the CDR3 is TGCGCCAGCAGCTTGGAGGGGACAGGGTTCACTGAAGCTTTCTTT. Its translation: CASSLEGTGFTEAFF. This chain joins TRBV5-1 and TRBJ1-1; 9 bases fit TRBD1. V shed 0 bases and J 4 bases; nucleotides not matched to a gene: 4. This CDR3 comprises 15 residues. Germline V gene sequence: CDR1 SGHRS, CDR2 YFSETQ.